This T cell receptor beta chain was found in a study of cytomegalovirus exposure and HLA in healthy donors. Study results and caveats: TCR beta chains numbering some 160 were designated cytomegalovirus-associated.

The method was immunoSEQ multiplex PCR; TCRdb's version includes in-frame clones alone and lacks a portion of them. The sample contains about 88,000 clones, more than 70% of which appear only once. This CDR3 contains 15 residues. The germline V gene has CDR1 KGHSH and CDR2 LQKENI. V was clipped by 3 bases and J by 1 base; unmatched bases: 2. On this clone itself: Its antigen is unidentified.

The chain couples TRBV18 to TRBJ1-1; TRBD1 agrees at 10 bases. The sequence was obtained from a woman aged 18-30 years in good health and CMV-seropositive. What was sequenced was PBMCs. Here the CDR3 reads CASSPGTGANTEAFF. Written as DNA, the CDR3 is TGTGCCAGCTCACCGGGGACAGGGGCGAACACTGAAGCTTTCTTT.